The sequence of this T cell receptor (beta chain) was determined in a study of CDR3 diversity in severe acne. TCRdb processed the PCR reads anew with MiXCR; each CDR3 protein has one entry. The sample yields more than 85,000 distinct CDR3 sequences, 48% seen once. The specimen was blood. The TCR originated in a male donor in good health, serving as a control.

The CDR3, as DNA: TGTGCCAGCAGCTTGACCCCGGGTGGTCAGCCCCAGCATTTT. It codes for CASSLTPGGQPQHF. This chain joins TRBV7-3 and TRBJ1-5, with D unclear. V was trimmed by 3 bases and J by 6 bases, leaving 12 bases between them. The CDR3 length is 14 residues. The germline V gene encodes CDR1 SGHTA and CDR2 FQGTGA.